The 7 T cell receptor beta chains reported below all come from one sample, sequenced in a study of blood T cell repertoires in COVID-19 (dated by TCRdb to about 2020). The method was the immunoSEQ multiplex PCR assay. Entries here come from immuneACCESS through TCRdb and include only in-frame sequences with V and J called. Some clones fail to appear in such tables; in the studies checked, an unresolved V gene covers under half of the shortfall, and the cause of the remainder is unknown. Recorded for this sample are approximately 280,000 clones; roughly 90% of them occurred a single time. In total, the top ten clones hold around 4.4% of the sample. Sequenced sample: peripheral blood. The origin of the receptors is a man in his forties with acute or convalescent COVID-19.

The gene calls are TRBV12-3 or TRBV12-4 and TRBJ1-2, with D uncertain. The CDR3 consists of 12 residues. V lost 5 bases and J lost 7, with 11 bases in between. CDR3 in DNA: TGTGCCAGCAGTCCCACCACGGGTGGCTACACCTTC. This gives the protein CASSPTTGGYTF.

CDR3 residues: CASSPGQVGDGEAFF. The CDR3 bases are TGTGCCAGCAGCCCGGGACAGGTCGGCGATGGGGAAGCTTTCTTT. The chain couples TRBV7-3 to TRBJ1-1; 8 nucleotides match TRBD1. From germline, CDR1 is SGHTA and CDR2 FQGTGA. The ends lost 5 bases at V and 8 bases at J; junction bases unmatched: 13. The CDR3 length is 15 residues.

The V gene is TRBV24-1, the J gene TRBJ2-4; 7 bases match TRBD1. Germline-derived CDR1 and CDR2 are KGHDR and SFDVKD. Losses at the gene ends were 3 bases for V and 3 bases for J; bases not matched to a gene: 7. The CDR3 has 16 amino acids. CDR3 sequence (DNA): TGTGCCACCAGTGATGCATCCGGGACAGACAAAAACATTCAGTACTTC. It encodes CATSDASGTDKNIQYF.

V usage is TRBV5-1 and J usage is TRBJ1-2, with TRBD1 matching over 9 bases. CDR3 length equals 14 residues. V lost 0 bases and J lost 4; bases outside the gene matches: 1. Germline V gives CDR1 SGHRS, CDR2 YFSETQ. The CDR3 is CASSLGDRAYGYTF. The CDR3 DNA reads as TGCGCCAGCAGCTTGGGGGACAGGGCCTATGGCTACACCTTC.

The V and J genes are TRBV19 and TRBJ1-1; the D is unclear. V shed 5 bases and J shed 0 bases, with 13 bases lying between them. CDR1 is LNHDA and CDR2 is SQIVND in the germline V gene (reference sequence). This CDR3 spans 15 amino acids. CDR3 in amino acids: CASSLYLPMNTEAFF. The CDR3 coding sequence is TGTGCCAGTAGTTTATACTTACCTATGAACACTGAAGCTTTCTTT.

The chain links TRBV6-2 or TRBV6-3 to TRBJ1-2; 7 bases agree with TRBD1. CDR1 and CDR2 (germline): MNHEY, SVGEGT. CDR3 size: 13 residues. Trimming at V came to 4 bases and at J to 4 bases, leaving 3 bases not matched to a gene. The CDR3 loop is CASSLTGIYGYTF. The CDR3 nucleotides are TGTGCCAGCAGTTTGACAGGGATCTATGGCTACACCTTC.

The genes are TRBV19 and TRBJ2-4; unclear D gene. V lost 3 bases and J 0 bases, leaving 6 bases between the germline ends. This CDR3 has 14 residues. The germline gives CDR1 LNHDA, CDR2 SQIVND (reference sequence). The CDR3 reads CASSMSVAKNIQYF. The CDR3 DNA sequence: TGTGCCAGTAGTATGTCTGTAGCCAAAAACATTCAGTACTTC.